A selection of T cell receptor beta chains follows, all from one sample in a study of cytomegalovirus exposure and HLA in healthy donors. The method was immunoSEQ multiplex PCR; TCRdb's version includes in-frame clones alone and lacks a portion of them. The data contain roughly 240,000 clones, roughly 80% of them singletons. Source material: PBMCs. These receptors originate from a middle-aged woman in good health and CMV-seropositive. Each CDR3 is given with its conserved first and last residue. A D gene is named only where the DNA matches it firmly. Part of the rows lack a size; the others show once, few, many or a class for expanded clones.

abundance: -; d_gene: TRBD1; v_gene: TRBV18; j_gene: TRBJ1-2; CDR3nt: TGTGCCAGCTCACCACCATCCGGGACAGGCCATAACTATGGCTACACCTTC; CDR3aa: CASSPPSGTGHNYGYTF
abundance: -; d_gene: TRBD2; v_gene: TRBV4-1; j_gene: TRBJ2-5; CDR3nt: TGCGCCAGCAGCCTTAGGGCCCCAGGACTAGCGGGGCCACAAGAGACCCAGTACTTC; CDR3aa: CASSLRAPGLAGPQETQYF
abundance: -; d_gene: -; v_gene: TRBV19; j_gene: TRBJ1-2; CDR3nt: TGTGCCAGTAGTATGGCCGGGTCAAGCTACACCTTC; CDR3aa: CASSMAGSSYTF
abundance: -; d_gene: -; v_gene: TRBV28; j_gene: TRBJ1-4; CDR3nt: TGTGCCAGCAGAATAGGGGCGGGAATGGCAACTAATGAAAAACTGTTTTTT; CDR3aa: CASRIGAGMATNEKLFF
abundance: -; d_gene: TRBD1; v_gene: TRBV5-1; j_gene: TRBJ1-2; CDR3nt: TGCGCCAGCAGCTCGGGACAGCCCCTCTATGGCTACACCTTC; CDR3aa: CASSSGQPLYGYTF
abundance: -; d_gene: -; v_gene: TRBV7-9; j_gene: TRBJ1-2; CDR3nt: TGTGCCAGCAGCTATACAGGGTATGGCTACACCTTC; CDR3aa: CASSYTGYGYTF
abundance: -; d_gene: TRBD1; v_gene: TRBV19; j_gene: TRBJ2-2; CDR3nt: TGTGCCAGTAGTATCGGGACAGGGAAAGTCGCCGGGGAGCTGTTTTTT; CDR3aa: CASSIGTGKVAGELFF
abundance: -; d_gene: -; v_gene: TRBV9; j_gene: TRBJ1-5; CDR3nt: TGTGCCAGCAGCGTAGACAGGGTAGGTCAGCCCCAGCATTTT; CDR3aa: CASSVDRVGQPQHF
abundance: -; d_gene: TRBD2; v_gene: TRBV15; j_gene: TRBJ2-7; CDR3nt: TGTGCCACCAGCAGAGCCTCTAGCGGGAGGACCTACGAGCAGTACTTC; CDR3aa: CATSRASSGRTYEQYF
abundance: once; d_gene: -; v_gene: TRBV5-4; j_gene: TRBJ1-2; CDR3nt: TGTGCCAGCAGCTTCTCGCAGGCTGGCTACACCTTC; CDR3aa: CASSFSQAGYTF
abundance: -; d_gene: -; v_gene: TRBV4-3; j_gene: TRBJ1-2; CDR3nt: TGCGCCAGCAGCCAAGAGCTTTCCGGGGAGAGCTATGGCTACACCTTC; CDR3aa: CASSQELSGESYGYTF
abundance: -; d_gene: TRBD1; v_gene: TRBV6-5; j_gene: TRBJ1-5; CDR3nt: TGTGCCAGCAGCCGGGGACAGGGAGATCAGCCCCAGCATTTT; CDR3aa: CASSRGQGDQPQHF
abundance: -; d_gene: -; v_gene: TRBV5-5; j_gene: TRBJ2-4; CDR3nt: TGTGCCAGCTCCCCCGGGTTGGGTGACATTCAGTACTTC; CDR3aa: CASSPGLGDIQYF
abundance: -; d_gene: -; v_gene: TRBV30; j_gene: TRBJ1-4; CDR3nt: TGTGCCTGGGGTTTGGGCAGCAATGAAAAACTGTTTTTT; CDR3aa: CAWGLGSNEKLFF
abundance: -; d_gene: -; v_gene: TRBV2; j_gene: TRBJ1-1; CDR3nt: TGTGCCAGCAGTGAAGTTGCGGTGGGTGAAGCTTTCTTT; CDR3aa: CASSEVAVGEAFF
abundance: -; d_gene: TRBD1; v_gene: TRBV7-2; j_gene: TRBJ1-1; CDR3nt: TGTGCCAGCAGCTTAGAGGGGGCGGTCTCTGAAGCTTTCTTT; CDR3aa: CASSLEGAVSEAFF
abundance: -; d_gene: TRBD2; v_gene: TRBV7-2; j_gene: TRBJ2-7; CDR3nt: TGTGCCAGCAGCTTAGGCAGGGGGACTAGCGGTTCCTACGAGCAGTACTTC; CDR3aa: CASSLGRGTSGSYEQYF
abundance: once; d_gene: -; v_gene: TRBV10-3; j_gene: TRBJ1-3; CDR3nt: TGTGCCATCAGTGACCGGGGGTCAGGGTCTGGAAACACCATATATTTT; CDR3aa: CAISDRGSGSGNTIYF
abundance: -; d_gene: -; v_gene: TRBV10-3; j_gene: TRBJ2-1; CDR3nt: TGTGCCATCAGTGCGGGGGACGACCCCTACAATGAGCAGTTCTTC; CDR3aa: CAISAGDDPYNEQFF
abundance: -; d_gene: -; v_gene: TRBV7-9; j_gene: TRBJ1-2; CDR3nt: TGTGCCAGCAGCCACCCCATGTGGGACACCGAGGGGCTAGGCTATGGCTACACCTTC; CDR3aa: CASSHPMWDTEGLGYGYTF
abundance: -; d_gene: TRBD1; v_gene: TRBV30; j_gene: TRBJ2-1; CDR3nt: TGTGCCTGGAGTGAGGGACAGGGGAACAATGAGCAGTTCTTC; CDR3aa: CAWSEGQGNNEQFF
abundance: -; d_gene: -; v_gene: TRBV11-2; j_gene: TRBJ1-1; CDR3nt: TGTGCCAGCAGCGTTACAGGGCTCAACACTGAAGCTTTCTTT; CDR3aa: CASSVTGLNTEAFF
abundance: -; d_gene: -; v_gene: TRBV5-1; j_gene: TRBJ2-5; CDR3nt: TGCGCCAGCAGCCCTTCCCTCTTAGCCCTCCAAGAGACCCAGTACTTC; CDR3aa: CASSPSLLALQETQYF
abundance: -; d_gene: -; v_gene: TRBV21-1; j_gene: TRBJ1-2; CDR3nt: TGTGCCAGCAGCATCGTCTCGGAGTATGGCTACACCTTC; CDR3aa: CASSIVSEYGYTF
abundance: -; d_gene: -; v_gene: TRBV25-1; j_gene: TRBJ2-5; CDR3nt: TGTGCCAGCAGGGGAGTGATCCAAGAGACCCAGTACTTC; CDR3aa: CASRGVIQETQYF